Sequencing of this TCR beta chain was carried out in a study of long-term antiretroviral therapy in people with HIV (dated 2022 in TCRdb). Describing the broader study: The earliest samples were collected approximately a decade before the 2015 WHO recommendation for immediate ART, a period when ART was typically delayed until CD4 counts fell. A retrospective serial study tested whether changes in peripheral blood TRB repertoire composition and diversity were associated with ART initiation and durable HIV suppression. From over 25 adults with confirmed HIV infection, the cohort provided approximately 190 cryopreserved PBMC samples, gathered serially across a mean of approximately six years (range 1-12). About a third of the roughly 30 participants with HIV were female. No cross-contamination during QIAcube processing was shown when test extractions of a monoclonal T-cell line were performed alongside about 30 polyclonal samples. Broader findings and caveats from the paper: Owing to limited PBMC availability, only the TCR beta chain was sequenced, without alpha chain pairing. The samples span the years 2004 to 2017, and the ART regimens used at that time may not be as effective as current regimens. At every time point, the repertoire was dominated by expanded TRB clones first identified before ART initiation, although this dominance fluctuated and, in many PLHIV, declined after ART. CDR3 length ranges in HIV repertoires were narrower than in controls, and network structure suggested an antigen-experienced repertoire with only a slight naive shift after ART. Because pre-ART samples had limited cell numbers, unsorted PBMC were profiled rather than sorted CD4+ and CD8+ T cells. Inferences about post-ART repertoire changes are limited because no data were available on ART adherence, viral resistance or therapy changes. A significant increase in TRB diversity was found to be associated with ART initiation, although TRB diversity was observed to remain significantly below that of transplant donor controls even after long-term ART.

With respect to this clone: Which antigen it targets is not known. Base qualities were left out, and no much larger clone turns up one base away.

Participants were included only if at least one PBMC sample before ART initiation and at least two post-ART samples were available. Every participant with HIV received treatment in the United States of America. Before DNA extraction, cryopreserved samples of roughly 0.9-11 million PBMC were thawed and then washed. At the time of the earliest PBMC sample, participants with HIV were aged between roughly 23 and 60 years. PBMC samples from each participant spanned 1-4 timepoints before ART initiation and 2-8 timepoints after ART initiation, with a median of 7 samples. Serial HIV viral load, CD4+ T-cell count, ART history and demographic data were obtained for every participant. Using a Qiagen kit on a QIAcube, genomic DNA was extracted from unsorted PBMC, with samples processed in batches of 12. The immunoSEQ hsTCRB v3.0 assay was used at survey level resolution to sequence the TRB variable region. A depth of roughly 40,000-55,000 T-cell genomes per sample was targeted for TRB sequencing. An Illumina MiSeq with a v3 150-cycle kit was used to sequence the pooled TRB libraries. Under the source paper's analysis protocol: Repertoire analysis was performed in R inside a reproducible Nextflow workflow that covered QC, data transformation and analysis. LymphoSeq2, an R package for exploring AIRR-Seq data, was used to implement custom analyses. A few samples that produced fewer than 5000 total TRB sequences were removed, so some 190 HIV repertoires were analyzed. Among the roughly 190 retained HIV repertoires, 55 to 65 were collected before ART initiation and 120 to 140 were collected after ART initiation. Repertoires were downsampled to 5000 TRB nucleotide sequences, and summary statistics were averaged over 100 downsampling iterations. The analysis kept only TRB sequences whose CDR3 regions were at least seven amino acids long. Two measures captured diversity: a Shannon entropy-derived clonality score and the Gini coefficient. In repertoire networks, the top 5000 CDR3 amino acid sequences were linked whenever an edit distance of one separated two sequences. For TRB CDR3 amino acid sequences, GLIPH2 was used to predict antigen specificity groups and MHC restriction. CDR3 amino acid sequences were matched against VDJdb and McPAS-TCR to flag known CMV, EBV, HIV or tissue antigen associations. Pre-ART, post-ART and control groups were compared with Wilcoxon signed-rank tests and Holm-Bonferroni correction. What TCRdb holds here is the immuneACCESS table cut down to in-frame rearrangements. Part of the clones is not present; checked against another copy, under half of the missing clones reflect an unresolved V gene, and the others are unexplained. V and J calls and clone size are as listed in that table; D and trimming were resolved from the DNA. The sample data list tens of thousands of clones, and more than 85% of these were observed just once. Roughly 4% of the sample is held by the ten biggest clonotypes.

The source material was unsorted PBMCs, sampled 3.1 years after starting antiretroviral therapy. This sequence was found in a man aged 18 to 30 with HIV.

The CDR3 sequence is CASSLDGATEAFF. Here is the DNA: TGCGCCAGCAGCTTGGATGGGGCCACTGAAGCTTTCTTT. The rearranged segments are TRBV5-1 and TRBJ1-1, with a tentative D gene TRBD1 over 5 matching bases. CDR1 and CDR2, per the germline V gene, are SGHRS and YFSETQ. V lost 0 bases and J lost 4 bases; the stretch between them is 7 bases long. Its CDR3 holds 13 amino acids, cysteine through phenylalanine. This entry keeps only the CDR3 DNA: 39 bases, framed from base 1. Beyond the CDR3, the reference TRBV5-1 and TRBJ1-1 genes provide the residues; the full variable domain reads: KAGVTQTPRYLIKTRGQQVTLSCSPISGHRSVSWYQQTPGQGLQFLFEYFSETQRNKGNFPGRFSGRQFSNSRSEMNVSTLELGDSALYLCASSLDGATEAFFGQGTRLTVV.